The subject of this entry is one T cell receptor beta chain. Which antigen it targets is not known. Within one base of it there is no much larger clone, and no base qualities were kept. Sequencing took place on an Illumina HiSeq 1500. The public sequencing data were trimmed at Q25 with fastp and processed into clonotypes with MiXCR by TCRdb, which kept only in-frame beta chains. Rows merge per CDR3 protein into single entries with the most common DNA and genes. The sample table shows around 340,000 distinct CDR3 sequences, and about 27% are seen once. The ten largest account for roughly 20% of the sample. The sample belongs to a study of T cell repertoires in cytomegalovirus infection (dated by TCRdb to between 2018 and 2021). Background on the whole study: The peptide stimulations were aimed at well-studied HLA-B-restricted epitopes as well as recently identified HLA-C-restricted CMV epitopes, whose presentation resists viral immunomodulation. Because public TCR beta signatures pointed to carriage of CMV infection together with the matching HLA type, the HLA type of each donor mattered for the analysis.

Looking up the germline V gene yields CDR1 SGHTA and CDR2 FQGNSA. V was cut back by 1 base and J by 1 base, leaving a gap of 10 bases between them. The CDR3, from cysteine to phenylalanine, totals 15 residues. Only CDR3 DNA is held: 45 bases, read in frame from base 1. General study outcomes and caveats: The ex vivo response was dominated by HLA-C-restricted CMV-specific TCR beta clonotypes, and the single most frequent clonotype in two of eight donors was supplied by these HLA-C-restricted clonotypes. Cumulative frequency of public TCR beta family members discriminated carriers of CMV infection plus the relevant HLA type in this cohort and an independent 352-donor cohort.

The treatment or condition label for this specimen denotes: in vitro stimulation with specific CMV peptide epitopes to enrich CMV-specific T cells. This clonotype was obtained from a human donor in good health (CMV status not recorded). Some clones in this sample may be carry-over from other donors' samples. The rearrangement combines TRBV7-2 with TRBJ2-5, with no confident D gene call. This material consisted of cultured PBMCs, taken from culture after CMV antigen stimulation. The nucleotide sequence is TGTGCCAGCAGCTTAGGAGGCCCAGGCCAAGAGACCCAGTACTTC. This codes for CASSLGGPGQETQYF.